This T cell receptor beta chain comes out of a study of shared clonotypes between healthy human individuals (dated by TCRdb to 2019 to 2021). At the level of the whole study: A couple of women and three men aged 18 to 49 years were included in the cohort. For each donor, CD4 naive and CD4 memory were each run on three plates, CD8 naive on two plates, and CD8 memory on one plate. The study deeply sequenced blood TCR repertoires of five healthy adults to estimate repertoire size and the extent of clonotype sharing between individuals. To increase sequencing depth and limit assay-specific biases, different laboratories used diverse techniques to prepare libraries and sequence TCR repertoires. Leukapheresis yielded between about 0.85 and 10 billion PBMCs per donor.

Broader findings and caveats from the paper: Incomplete sequencing was indicated by rarefaction of sorted-subset datasets, despite the large sequencing depth. Sharing across a handful of donors was observed for around 4.8% of naive CD4, around 3.5% of naive CD8, 2% to 2.5% of memory CD4, and roughly 0.43% of memory CD8 clonotypes. Compared with non-shared clonotypes, clonotypes shared by all four sorted-subset donors had higher generation probabilities. Sampling was restricted to blood, and TCR repertoires in tissue are likely to differ from TCR repertoires in blood. Naive subsets generally had larger estimated clonotype richness than memory subsets. Pairwise subsampling led to the expectation that sequencing depth would affect the degree of clonotype sharing among donors. Because the study included a small number of donors, the genetic and exposure-history diversity represented was limited.

TCR CDR3 regions were amplified from genomic DNA by multiplex PCR using the deep immunoSEQ assay. For each cell subset, the extracted genomic DNA was distributed evenly across all wells of several immunoSEQ 96-well plates, and each plate served as one replicate. For sorted subsets, each replicate PCR was loaded with roughly 190 ng genomic DNA, equivalent to 25,000 to 35,000 T cell genomes. Purified libraries were measured with a Qubit 3.0 fluorometer, size-checked on a Bioanalyzer 2100, and measured again with the KAPA Library Quantification kit. Every immunoSEQ 96-well plate was sequenced on a separate single-read 150-cycle Illumina NextSeq 550 flow cell. In the original analysis: Because only junctional sequences without quality scores were contained in the immunoSEQ output, filtering matching that applied to full-length reads could not be performed. Sequences were annotated with PyIR, a Python wrapper for IgBLAST v1.9, and V/J genes and CDR3 were assigned using IMGT germline references. Any read was removed if the V/J assignment was weak (E-value above 1e-6), the CDR3 was missing, or the read contained stop codons, out-of-frame junctions, or ambiguous translated residues. A V3J clonotype was defined by an identical inferred V gene, J gene, and CDR3 amino acid sequence. To compute the percentage overlap between repertoires, the number of shared unique clonotypes was divided by the size of the smaller repertoire. Richness of each repertoire was evaluated using RTK rarefaction, the Chao1 estimator, and Recon v2.1 estimates of unobserved clonotypes. OLGA was used to compute generation probabilities for all TCRbeta clonotypes that the gDNA method yielded from a handful of donors. This immuneACCESS table, as held by TCRdb, lists in-frame sequences with V and J called but not all clones. Of the missing ones, under half trace to an unresolved V gene in checked studies; the others have no known cause. The V and J calls and clone size were taken over from that table, and D and trimming were inferred from the DNA. The sample table records about 1.1 million clones; roughly 77% of these occur just once. 0.89% of the sample goes to the ten largest clones.

Details on this clone: Which antigen it targets is not known. No much larger clone is present one base from it, and per-base qualities are unavailable.

Donors were healthy HIV-negative adults with no recently reported acute infections or vaccinations. Every donor was a Caucasian adult residing in Nashville, Tennessee, USA. CD4+ T cells were enriched by magnetic negative selection, after which naive cells were positively selected on CD45RA and the negative fraction was taken as the memory subset. After blood collection by leukapheresis, PBMCs were isolated using Ficoll-Histopaque density gradient centrifugation and then cryopreserved in the vapor phase of liquid nitrogen. Analytical flow cytometry was used to check the purity and quantity of each magnetically sorted T cell population. Genomic DNA was isolated from every sorted fraction and measured by UV absorbance on a Nanodrop 2000c. The cysteine opens and the phenylalanine closes a CDR3 of 15 amino acids. Just CDR3 DNA is preserved here, 45 bases in frame from base 1. V sheds 0 bases and J sheds 3 bases, leaving 12 bases between their ends. CDR1 and CDR2 are read off the germline V gene as KGHSH and LQKENI.

This receptor chain uses TRBV18 and TRBJ2-7; the D gene remains uncertain. Sequenced sample: memory CD4+ T cells from PBMCs. In light of the paper, this sample's cell subset or site label describes: CD45RA-negative fraction. This TCR was recovered from a man between 18 and 29 years old in good health. Some clones in this sample may be carry-over from other donors' samples. The CDR3 here reads CASSPPGQDRYEQYF. The sequenced DNA is TGTGCCAGCTCACCACCCGGGCAGGACCGCTACGAGCAGTACTTC.